Below are 26 T cell receptor beta chains sequenced from a single sample in a study of OX40 agonist ivuxolimab in advanced cancers. Assay used: immunoSEQ multiplex PCR; TCRdb lists only in-frame clones, some missing. The table includes some 35,000 clones, around 73% detected once. The input for sequencing was CD4+ or CD8+ T cells sorted from blood, taken in a trial of the OX40 agonist ivuxolimab. The origin of the receptors is an adult with an advanced solid tumor such as melanoma, head and neck, liver or kidney cancer.

This chain links TRBV9 with TRBJ2-2, with D perhaps being TRBD1 or TRBD2 (6 bases each). The V end was cut by 0 bases, the J end by 4 bases, with 16 bases between. Germline V gene data show CDR1 as SGDLS and CDR2 as YYNGEE. The CDR3 sequence is 17 residues long. The CDR3 sequence: CASSVEGGGDLTGELFF. DNA for the CDR3: TGTGCCAGCAGCGTAGAGGGGGGCGGGGACCTCACCGGGGAGCTGTTTTTT.

This clone has a handful of counts. This chain uses TRBV11-2 with TRBJ1-3, with 7 bases lining up with TRBD1. Germline CDR1 is SGHAT and CDR2 is FQNNGV. This CDR3 is 13 amino acids long. Trimming cost V 5 bases and J 4 bases; bases outside gene matches: 2. CDR3 DNA: TGTGCCAGCAGCGACAGGGTAGGAAACACCATATATTTT. Residues: CASSDRVGNTIYF.

The CDR3 DNA reads as TGTGCCAGCAGTGGCAGGGTTGCTGAAGCTTTCTTT. Its protein is CASSGRVAEAFF. The V and J genes are TRBV2 and TRBJ1-1; D may be TRBD1 (5 bases). This CDR3 is built from 12 residues. V was shortened by 4 bases and J by 6 bases, with 9 bases between the two germline ends. Per the germline V gene, CDR1 is SNHLY and CDR2 is FYNNEI.

The chain employs TRBV19 and TRBJ2-6, with 11 bases identical to TRBD1. With V trimmed by 2 bases and J by 0 bases, 9 bases remained unmatched. Germline loops: CDR1 LNHDA, CDR2 SQIVND (reference sequence). CDR3 length: 20 amino acids. DNA for the CDR3: TGTGCCAGTAGTATACCCCTGGACAGGGGGCCCCTCTCTGGGGCCAACGTCCTGACTTTC. Its translation: CASSIPLDRGPLSGANVLTF.

The chain carries TRBV19 and TRBJ1-1; 7 nucleotides match TRBD1. This CDR3 comprises 14 residues. The J segment lost 6 bases and the V segment lost 4 bases, leaving 8 bases of the junction unmatched. Germline V CDR1 and CDR2: LNHDA, SQIVND (reference sequence). CDR3 region: CASSNLDRVAEAFF. The CDR3 DNA sequence: TGTGCCAGTAGTAATCTCGACAGGGTGGCTGAAGCTTTCTTT.

The chain employs TRBV5-5 and TRBJ2-3; TRBD2 might be the D (7 bases). Trimming left V 4 bases short and J 3 bases short, with 15 bases between. Germline CDR1 and CDR2: SGHKS and YYEKEE (reference sequence). The CDR3 is 15 amino acids. The CDR3 region is CASSRRGGTTDTQYF. The CDR3 nucleotides read TGTGCCAGCAGCCGCCGCGGGGGCACTACAGATACGCAGTATTTT.

Concerning this clone: Sequence at one end of the junction differs from germline and may be a read error. The gene calls are TRBV7-7 and TRBJ2-5, with D perhaps assigned TRBD1 or TRBD2 (5 bases each). The germline gives CDR1 SSHAT, CDR2 FNYEAQ (reference sequence). The CDR3 has 13 residues. In DNA, the CDR3 is TGTGCTAGCAGCTTAATGGGGGATGAGACCCAGTACTTC. Its protein is CASSLMGDETQYF.

For the CDR3, the DNA is TGCGCCAGCAGCTTGTCGGGGGCGCCTAATGAAAAACTGTTTTTT. Its protein product is CASSLSGAPNEKLFF. The V and J genes are TRBV5-1 and TRBJ1-4; possibly TRBD1 for D (6 bases). This CDR3 comprises 15 residues. Germline-derived CDR1 and CDR2 are SGHRS and YFSETQ. Trimming pared 1 base from V and 3 bases from J, leaving 10 bases between.

The J gene is TRBJ2-2, the V gene TRBV6-1; 8 bases fit TRBD1. Losses at the gene ends were 4 bases for V and 5 bases for J; bases not matched to a gene: 9. Looked up from germline, CDR1 is MNHNS and CDR2 is SASEGT. The CDR3 extends over 16 amino acids. The CDR3 nucleotides read TGTGCCAGCAGTGCCGATGGGGACAGGAAAACCGGGGAGCTGTTTTTT. Amino acids: CASSADGDRKTGELFF.

The chain combines TRBV27 with TRBJ2-2, with D perhaps matching TRBD1 (5 bases). The ends were cut back, 2 bases at V and 7 bases at J, with 14 bases in the middle. Germline-derived CDR1 and CDR2 are MNHEY and SMNVEV (reference sequence). The length of the CDR3 is 15 residues. In DNA, the CDR3 is TGTGCCAGCAGTTTACGACGCCCCCAGGGCGGGGAGCTGTTTTTT. Protein product: CASSLRRPQGGELFF.

CDR3 in amino acids: CASSEVSSEETQYF. The CDR3 bases are TGTGCCAGCAGCGAGGTTAGCAGTGAAGAGACCCAGTACTTC. The chain combines TRBV7-4 with TRBJ2-5; D is uncertain. The V gene's germline CDR1 is SGHVT and CDR2 SQSDAQ. V dropped 5 bases and J dropped 3 bases, with 13 bases sitting between them. There are 14 residues in the CDR3. Together with reference TRBV7-4 and TRBJ2-5, the CDR3 gives the full variable domain: GAGVSQSPRYKVAKRGRDVALRCDSISGHVTLYWYRQTLGQGSEVLTYSQSDAQRDKSGRPSGRFSAERPERSVSTLKIQRTEQGDSAVYLCASSEVSSEETQYFGPGTRLLVL.

This clone has only one observation. This chain links TRBV7-3 with TRBJ1-2; the D is unclear. Trimming pared 3 bases from V and 8 bases from J, leaving 13 bases between. In germline, CDR1 is SGHTA, CDR2 FQGTGA. The CDR3 spans 13 residues. The CDR3 is CASSFRDQRGYTF. As DNA, the CDR3 is TGTGCCAGCAGCTTCAGAGACCAACGGGGCTACACCTTC.

This chain uses TRBV30 with TRBJ1-4; 7 nucleotides align to TRBD1. This CDR3 region has 14 residues. The V gene end was trimmed by 5 bases and the J gene end by 3 bases; junction bases not matched to a gene: 6. The V gene's germline CDR1 is GTSNPN and CDR2 SVGIG (reference sequence). CDR3 protein: CAWGQVRANEKLFF. CDR3 sequence (DNA): TGTGCCTGGGGACAGGTCCGAGCTAATGAAAAACTGTTTTTT. The variable domain in full, with the rest retrieved from reference TRBV30 and TRBJ1-4, is SQTIHQWPATLVQPVGSPLSLECTVEGTSNPNLYWYRQAAGRGLQLLFYSVGIGQISSEVPQNLSASRPQDRQFILSSKKLLLSDSGFYLCAWGQVRANEKLFFGSGTQLSVL.

This clone was recorded once. The rearrangement links TRBV18 to TRBJ2-3, with a possible D match to TRBD1 (6 bases). Germline V gene lookup returns CDR1 KGHSH and CDR2 LQKENI. The length of the CDR3 is 17 residues. Trimming removed 1 base from V and 2 bases from J, with 16 bases in between. CDR3 amino acids: CASSPRTRGQHTDTQYF. Here the CDR3 DNA reads TGTGCCAGCTCACCACGGACCCGTGGACAGCACACAGATACGCAGTATTTT.

This rearrangement joins TRBV27 to TRBJ2-7; TRBD2 agrees at 8 bases. Germline V gives CDR1 MNHEY, CDR2 SMNVEV (reference sequence). V was clipped by 7 bases and J by 6 bases; unmatched bases: 14. CDR3 length: 15 amino acids. The CDR3 loop reads CASNPRSSGRPEQYF. For the CDR3, the DNA is TGTGCCAGCAACCCCAGGTCCAGCGGGAGACCCGAGCAGTACTTC.

In this sample, this clone turned up a few times. This chain connects TRBV28 to TRBJ1-5; 7 bases match TRBD1. This CDR3 region has 17 residues. After removal of 5 bases from V and 1 base from J, the junction contained 11 bases not matched to a gene. Per germline, CDR1 MDHEN and CDR2 SYDVKM. The CDR3 DNA sequence: TGTGCCAGCAGTCCCACCGACAGGGCCGTCAGCAATCAGCCCCAGCATTTT. As protein: CASSPTDRAVSNQPQHF.

The chain combines TRBV19 with TRBJ2-1; D gene unclear. Germline lookup yields CDR1 LNHDA and CDR2 SQIVND (reference sequence). V lost 4 bases to trimming and J lost 0 bases, with 16 bases between them. The CDR3 extends over 17 amino acids. CDR3 amino acids: CASSTQPRAVSYNEQFF. CDR3 nucleotide sequence: TGTGCCAGTAGTACCCAACCCCGGGCAGTCTCCTACAATGAGCAGTTCTTC.

This chain links TRBV9 with TRBJ2-3; tentatively, D is TRBD2 (5 bases). CDR3 size: 14 residues. CDR1 is SGDLS and CDR2 is YYNGEE in the germline V gene. Trimming stripped 4 bases from V and 0 bases from J, with 9 bases between. The DNA of the CDR3 is TGTGCCAGCAGCCCCCAGCGGAGCACAGATACGCAGTATTTT. Protein sequence: CASSPQRSTDTQYF.

V usage is TRBV10-3 and J usage is TRBJ2-5, with D perhaps given as TRBD1 or TRBD2 (7 bases each). TRBJ2-7 explains the end of the DNA better; the J call may be wrong. Germline V gene lookup returns CDR1 ENHRY and CDR2 SYGVKD. The CDR3 has 17 residues. In DNA form, the CDR3 reads TGTGCCATCAGTGAGTCCCTAGCGGACAGGAAAGGCTACGAGCAGTACTTC. Translated: CAISESLADRKGYEQYF.

The J gene is TRBJ2-3, the V gene TRBV10-3; D might be TRBD2 (7 bases). Trimming removed 2 bases at V and 1 base at J, with 13 bases between. Germline lookup yields CDR1 ENHRY and CDR2 SYGVKD. There are 16 residues in the CDR3. In nucleotides, the CDR3 is TGTGCCATCAGTGAGCCCGAGGGGGGGGGCACAGATACGCAGTATTTT. It specifies CAISEPEGGGTDTQYF.

This chain uses TRBV7-2 with TRBJ1-3; D unresolved. Trimming cost V 2 bases and J 0 bases, with 11 bases left between them. Per germline, CDR1 SGHTA and CDR2 FQGNSA. This CDR3 spans 16 amino acids. The CDR3 protein is CASSLMYGSSGNTIYF. Here the CDR3 DNA reads TGTGCCAGCAGCTTAATGTATGGGAGCTCTGGAAACACCATATATTTT.

The rearrangement joins TRBV5-1 to TRBJ1-5; 8 nucleotides match TRBD1. Germline trimming cut 3 bases from V and 4 bases from J; bases unmatched to any gene: 3. This CDR3 is 14 amino acids long. CDR1 SGHRS and CDR2 YFSETQ come from the germline V gene. The CDR3 reads CASSSGQANQPQHF. Here the CDR3 DNA reads TGCGCCAGCAGCTCGGGACAGGCGAATCAGCCCCAGCATTTT.

The chain employs TRBV18 and TRBJ1-2; D is perhaps TRBD1 (6 bases). Germline loops: CDR1 KGHSH, CDR2 LQKENI. The V gene lost 0 bases and the J gene lost 1 base, with 15 bases spanning the gap. There are 17 residues in the CDR3. DNA of the CDR3: TGTGCCAGCTCACCACCGGGAGCGGGACACCTTAACTATGGCTACACCTTC. This sequence encodes CASSPPGAGHLNYGYTF.

Remarks on this clone: Other DNA sequences from this sample encode an identical CDR3 as well. The chain couples TRBV7-9 to TRBJ2-5, with 8 bases identical to TRBD1. Germline assignment: CDR1 SEHNR and CDR2 FQNEAQ (reference sequence). The J segment lost 2 bases and the V segment lost 5 bases, leaving 4 bases of the junction unmatched. The CDR3 runs 14 residues. The CDR3 DNA reads as TGTGCCAGCAGCAGCAGGGGGCGACAAGAGACCCAGTACTTC. Translation gives CASSSRGRQETQYF.

V is TRBV4-2 and J is TRBJ2-3; 12 bases agree with TRBD2. This CDR3 contains 19 residues. Germline V lookup: CDR1 LGHNA, CDR2 YNFKEQ. J lost 5 bases, V lost 0 bases, and 12 bases had no gene match. The CDR3 protein is CASSQDFASGGAGRDTQYF. Written as DNA, the CDR3 is TGTGCCAGCAGCCAAGATTTCGCTAGCGGGGGGGCCGGAAGAGATACGCAGTATTTT.

The chain has TRBV6-5 and TRBJ2-1; the D gene could be TRBD1 or TRBD2 (5 bases each). The V and J ends lost 8 bases and 7 bases respectively, with 18 bases between them. Germline V gene sequence: CDR1 MNHEY, CDR2 SVGAGI. The CDR3 runs 14 residues. CDR3 nucleotides: TGTGCCAGCGTCGGTGGGGACGTTTCTAATGAGCAGTTCTTC. Amino acids: CASVGGDVSNEQFF.